The clone carrying this T cell receptor beta chain came up a few times. The V segment lost 5 bases and the J segment 0 bases; nucleotides outside the gene matches: 11. Per germline, CDR1 SGHAT and CDR2 FQNNGV. CDR3 size: 17 residues. This sample stems from a study of blood T cell repertoires in COVID-19. Some clones are missing from TCRdb's copy, which holds only in-frame ones; the method was immunoSEQ multiplex PCR. The sample contains under 350,000 clones, about 89% of which appear only once. The TCR comes from a man in his forties with acute or convalescent COVID-19. The sample was peripheral blood. The chain is built from TRBV11-2 and TRBJ2-3, with 7 bases lining up with TRBD2. The CDR3 region has the DNA TGTGCCAGCAGCCCTTATGGGGGGGTTAAGAGCACAGATACGCAGTATTTT. Its protein product is CASSPYGGVKSTDTQYF.